The text below deals with one T cell receptor (beta chain). With 4 bases removed from V and 6 bases from J, the gap between germline ends came to 11 bases. Germline V gives CDR1 SGHRS, CDR2 YFSETQ. The CDR3 has 12 residues. The record originates from a study of regulatory T cells in long-lasting Graves disease. In building TCR beta libraries, iRepertoire HTBI primers were used together with Arm-PCR of CDR3 regions. TCRdb redid the calling of the multiplex PCR reads with MiXCR, one entry per CDR3 protein. The sample gives about 240,000 distinct CDR3 sequences, around 20% of which show up once; about 15% is in the top ten. Indicated time point: newly diagnosed GD, antithyroid drugs for less than 3 months. PBMC RNA served as the TCR library source.

The chain carries TRBV5-1 and TRBJ2-7; TRBD1 is a possible D gene (6 bases). The sample in question was peripheral blood mononuclear cells (PBMCs), obtained at new diagnosis, from a patient treated with antithyroid drugs. The TCR was taken from a female donor with Graves disease. The CDR3 DNA sequence: TGCGCCAGCAGCAGACAGGATTCCGAGCAGTACTTC. Translation: CASSRQDSEQYF.